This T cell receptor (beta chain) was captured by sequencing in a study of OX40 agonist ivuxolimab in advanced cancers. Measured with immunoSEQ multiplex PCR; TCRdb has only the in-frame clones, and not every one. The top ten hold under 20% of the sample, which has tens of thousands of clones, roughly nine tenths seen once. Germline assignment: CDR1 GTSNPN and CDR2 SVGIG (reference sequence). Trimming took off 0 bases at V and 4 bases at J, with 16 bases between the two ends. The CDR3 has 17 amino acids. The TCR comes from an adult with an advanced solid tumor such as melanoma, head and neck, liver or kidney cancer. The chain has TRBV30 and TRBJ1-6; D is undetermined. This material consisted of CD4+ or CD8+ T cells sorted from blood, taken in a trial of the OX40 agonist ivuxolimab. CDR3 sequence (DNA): TGTGCCTGGAGTGTAGAACGGATCACTTTTTATAATTCACCCCTCCACTTT. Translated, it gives CAWSVERITFYNSPLHF.